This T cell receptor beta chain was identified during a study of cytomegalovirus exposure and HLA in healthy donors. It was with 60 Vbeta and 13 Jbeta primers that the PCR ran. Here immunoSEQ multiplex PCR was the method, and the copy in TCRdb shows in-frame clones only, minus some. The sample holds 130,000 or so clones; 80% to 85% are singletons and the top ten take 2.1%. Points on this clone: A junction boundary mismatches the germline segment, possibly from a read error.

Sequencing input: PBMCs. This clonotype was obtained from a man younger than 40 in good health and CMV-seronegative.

CDR3 in DNA: TGTGCCAGCAGCCCCTACGGGGGAGGGAACGCCGGGGAGCTGTTTTTT. Encoded protein: CASSPYGGGNAGELFF. The chain has TRBV7-2 and TRBJ2-2, with 7 bases aligning to TRBD2. CDR1 is SGHTA and CDR2 is FQGNSA in the germline V gene. The CDR3 has 16 residues.